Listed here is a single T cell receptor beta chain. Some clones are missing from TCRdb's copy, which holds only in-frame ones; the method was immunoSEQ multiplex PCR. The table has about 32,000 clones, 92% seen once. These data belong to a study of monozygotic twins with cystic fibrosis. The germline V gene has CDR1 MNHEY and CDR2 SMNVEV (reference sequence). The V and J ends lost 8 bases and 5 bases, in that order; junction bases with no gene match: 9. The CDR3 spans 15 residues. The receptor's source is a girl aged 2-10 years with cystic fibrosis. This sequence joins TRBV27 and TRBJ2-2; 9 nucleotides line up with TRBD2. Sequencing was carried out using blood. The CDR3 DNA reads TGTGCCAGCCGGGGGCTAGCGGGACCAACCGGGGAGCTGTTTTTT. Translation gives CASRGLAGPTGELFF.